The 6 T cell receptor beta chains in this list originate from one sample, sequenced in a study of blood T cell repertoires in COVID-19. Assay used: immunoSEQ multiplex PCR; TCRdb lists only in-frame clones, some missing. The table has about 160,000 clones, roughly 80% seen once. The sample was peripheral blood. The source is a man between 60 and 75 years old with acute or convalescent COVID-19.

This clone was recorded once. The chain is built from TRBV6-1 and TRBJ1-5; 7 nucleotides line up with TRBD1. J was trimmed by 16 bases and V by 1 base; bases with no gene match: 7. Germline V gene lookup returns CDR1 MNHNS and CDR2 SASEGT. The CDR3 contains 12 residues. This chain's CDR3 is CASSEDRDSQHF. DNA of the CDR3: TGTGCCAGCAGTGAAGATAGGGACAGCCAACATTTT.

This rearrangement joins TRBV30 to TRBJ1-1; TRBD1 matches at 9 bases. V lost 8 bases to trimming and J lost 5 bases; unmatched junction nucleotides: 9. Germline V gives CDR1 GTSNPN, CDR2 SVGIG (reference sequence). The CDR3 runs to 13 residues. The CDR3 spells CARQGEIWTEAFF. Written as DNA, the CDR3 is TGTGCCCGACAGGGGGAGATATGGACTGAAGCTTTCTTT.

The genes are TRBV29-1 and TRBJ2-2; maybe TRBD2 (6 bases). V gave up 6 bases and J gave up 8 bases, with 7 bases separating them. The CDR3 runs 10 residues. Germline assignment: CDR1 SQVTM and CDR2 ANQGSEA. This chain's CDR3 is CSVGGGELFF. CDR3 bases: TGCAGCGTCGGAGGGGGGGAGCTGTTTTTT.

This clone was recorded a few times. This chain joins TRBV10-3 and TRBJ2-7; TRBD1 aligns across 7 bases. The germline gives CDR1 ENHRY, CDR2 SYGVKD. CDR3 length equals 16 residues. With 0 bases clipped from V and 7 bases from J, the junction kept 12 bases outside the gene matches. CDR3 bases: TGTGCCATCAGTGAGTCGAAGGGGACAGCTCTACGGGAGCAGTACTTC. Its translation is CAISESKGTALREQYF.

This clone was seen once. This CDR3 is CASSFGGYRDRDRTNYGYTF. For the CDR3, the DNA is TGTGCCAGCAGCTTTGGTGGATATCGGGACAGGGATAGAACTAACTATGGCTACACCTTC. The chain uses TRBV7-8 and TRBJ1-2, with 9 bases that match TRBD1. CDR3 length: 20 residues. The V segment lost 3 bases and the J segment 0 bases; nucleotides outside the gene matches: 17. Germline lookup yields CDR1 SGHVS and CDR2 FQNEAQ.

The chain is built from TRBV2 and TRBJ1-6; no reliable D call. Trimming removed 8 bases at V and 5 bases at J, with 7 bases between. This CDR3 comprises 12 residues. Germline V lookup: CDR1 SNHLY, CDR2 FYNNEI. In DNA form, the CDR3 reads TGTGCCAGCGCCGGGAATAATTCACCCCTCCACTTT. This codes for CASAGNNSPLHF.